These 21 T cell receptor beta chains were all obtained from the same sample, sequenced in a study of cytomegalovirus exposure and HLA in healthy donors. PCR used 60 Vbeta primers and 13 Jbeta primers. TCRdb's copy holds only in-frame clones and misses some; the assay was immunoSEQ multiplex PCR. The sample holds under 200,000 clones, 84% seen once. Source material: PBMCs. These receptors were obtained from a boy younger than 10 in good health and CMV-seronegative.

The sample holds one count of this clone. The chain joins TRBV25-1 to TRBJ2-3; maybe TRBD2 (6 bases). Germline V gene sequence: CDR1 MGHDK, CDR2 SYGVNS. V was shortened by 3 bases and J by 5 bases, with 12 bases between the two germline ends. CDR3 length equals 14 residues. CDR3 in amino acids: CASSDRGIGDTQYF. CDR3 nucleotides: TGTGCCAGCAGTGATCGCGGGATAGGAGATACGCAGTATTTT.

J is TRBJ1-1 and V is TRBV5-1; D possibly corresponds to TRBD1 (6 bases). V was pared by 7 bases and J by 0 bases, with 25 bases between. This CDR3 region has 18 residues. Germline loops: CDR1 SGHRS, CDR2 YFSETQ. CDR3 sequence: CASRGGRSGAKMNTEAFF. DNA of the CDR3: TGCGCCAGCCGAGGGGGAAGGTCAGGGGCAAAGATGAACACTGAAGCTTTCTTT.

This chain links TRBV9 with TRBJ2-7; 7 bases align to TRBD2. The CDR3 has 15 residues. Germline trimming cut 0 bases from V and 2 bases from J; bases unmatched to any gene: 5. Germline CDR1 SGDLS, CDR2 YYNGEE. This CDR3 reads CASSVGGAGTYEQYF. CDR3 DNA: TGTGCCAGCAGCGTAGGGGGAGCGGGAACCTACGAGCAGTACTTC.

V gene TRBV28 combines with J gene TRBJ2-4; 8 bases are a match to TRBD1. The trim removed 5 bases at V and 15 bases at J, leaving 9 bases unmatched. From germline, CDR1 is MDHEN and CDR2 SYDVKM. The CDR3 is 12 residues long. The CDR3 here is CASSTIRGRRYF. The CDR3 DNA reads TGTGCCAGCAGTACCATCAGGGGGCGTCGGTACTTC.

The chain uses TRBV10-1 and TRBJ1-1; possible D gene TRBD1, 6 bases. The ends were cut back, 2 bases at V and 2 bases at J, with 15 bases in the middle. Germline CDR1 WNHNN, CDR2 SYGVQD (reference sequence). CDR3 length equals 16 residues. CDR3 coding DNA: TGCGCCAGCAGTGAGAAGGCAGGGGTTGGAAACACTGAAGCTTTCTTT. Its protein product is CASSEKAGVGNTEAFF.

This chain connects TRBV6-6 to TRBJ2-1; 8 nucleotides match TRBD2. CDR3 length: 15 residues. The V segment lost 1 base and the J segment 8 bases; nucleotides outside the gene matches: 7. Germline CDR1 is MNHNY and CDR2 is SVGAGI (reference sequence). CDR3 coding DNA: TGTGCCAGCAGTTACTTGAGCGGGAGTGGGGATGAGCAGTTCTTC. It translates to CASSYLSGSGDEQFF.

This clone appeared a few times. J is TRBJ2-1 and V is TRBV6-5, with TRBD2 matching over 7 bases. This CDR3 comprises 14 residues. Trimming at V came to 6 bases and at J to 6 bases, leaving 8 bases not matched to a gene. Germline loops: CDR1 MNHEY, CDR2 SVGAGI. The CDR3 DNA reads as TGTGCCAGCAGGGACTATAAGCGGGGCAATGAGCAGTTCTTC. Translating it yields CASRDYKRGNEQFF.

The chain uses TRBV5-1 and TRBJ2-7, with D possibly matching TRBD2 (5 bases). The V gene lost 3 bases and the J gene lost 6 bases, with 19 bases spanning the gap. CDR3 length equals 15 residues. In germline, CDR1 is SGHRS, CDR2 YFSETQ. CDR3 loop: CASSSRGVGVSEQYF. The CDR3 DNA sequence: TGCGCCAGCAGCTCTCGTGGGGTGGGAGTGTCCGAGCAGTACTTC. The variable domain in full, completed from reference TRBV5-1 and TRBJ2-7, reads KAGVTQTPRYLIKTRGQQVTLSCSPISGHRSVSWYQQTPGQGLQFLFEYFSETQRNKGNFPGRFSGRQFSNSRSEMNVSTLELGDSALYLCASSSRGVGVSEQYFGPGTRLTVT.

V usage is TRBV4-1 and J usage is TRBJ1-2; tentatively, D is TRBD1 (5 bases). Germline V gene lookup returns CDR1 MGHRA and CDR2 YSYEKL. Deletions cut 0 bases from V and 5 bases from J, with 10 bases between. The CDR3 spans 14 residues. DNA of the CDR3: TGCGCCAGCAGCCAAGAAGGCTCAGGGTATGGCTACACCTTC. It encodes CASSQEGSGYGYTF.

V is TRBV6-1 and J is TRBJ1-1, with 10 positions matching TRBD1. Germline trimming cut 6 bases from V and 4 bases from J; bases unmatched to any gene: 8. Per germline, CDR1 MNHNS and CDR2 SASEGT. This CDR3 spans 15 amino acids. The CDR3 is CASSGTGVRGTEAFF. CDR3 nucleotide sequence: TGTGCCAGCAGCGGGACAGGGGTACGTGGCACTGAAGCTTTCTTT.

This chain links TRBV5-3 with TRBJ1-2; D perhaps matches TRBD1 (5 bases). TRBV5-3 is recorded as an ORF, its role being uncertain. V lost 4 bases and J 6 bases, leaving 13 bases between the germline ends. CDR3 length: 13 residues. This CDR3 is CARSRGGDDGYTF. In DNA form, the CDR3 reads TGTGCCAGAAGCCGCGGGGGGGACGATGGCTACACCTTC.

V and J are TRBV30 and TRBJ1-5, with D perhaps matching TRBD1 (5 bases). V was clipped by 2 bases and J by 6 bases, with 11 bases between them. The length of the CDR3 is 13 residues. The germline CDR1 and CDR2 sequences are GTSNPN and SVGIG (reference sequence). Here the CDR3 DNA reads TGTGCCTGGAGTCCGGGGGAAGCTCAGCCCCAGCATTTT. It encodes CAWSPGEAQPQHF.

The chain uses TRBV7-9 and TRBJ1-1; no definite D call. This CDR3 region has 15 residues. CDR1 is SEHNR, CDR2 FQNEAQ, per germline (reference sequence). The V end was cut by 5 bases, the J end by 4 bases, with 17 bases between. The CDR3 protein is CASSPSEVWVTEAFF. CDR3 bases: TGTGCCAGCAGCCCTAGTGAGGTTTGGGTCACTGAAGCTTTCTTT.

The sample holds a few counts of this clone. The chain links TRBV5-1 to TRBJ2-5; TRBD2 aligns across 8 bases. J gave up 4 bases and V 1 base, and 9 bases lay outside the gene matches. The CDR3 covers 16 residues. The germline gives CDR1 SGHRS, CDR2 YFSETQ. The CDR3 is CASSLQTGGNGETQYF. In nucleotides, the CDR3 is TGCGCCAGCAGCTTGCAGACGGGAGGGAACGGAGAGACCCAGTACTTC.

The chain combines TRBV6-5 with TRBJ1-1, with 7 positions matching TRBD1. The V and J ends lost 2 bases and 9 bases, in that order; junction bases with no gene match: 6. Looked up from germline, CDR1 is MNHEY and CDR2 is SVGAGI. The CDR3 has 13 amino acids. DNA of the CDR3: TGTGCCAGCAGTTACAAGACAGGGTTTCAAGCTTTCTTT. Its translation is CASSYKTGFQAFF.

This chain joins TRBV6-1 and TRBJ1-4; 8 bases match TRBD1. Germline lookup yields CDR1 MNHNS and CDR2 SASEGT. This CDR3 contains 15 residues. Unmatched junction bases numbered 16, after V lost 6 bases and J lost 13 bases. The CDR3, as DNA: TGTGCCAGCAGGGAAACAGGGGGTTTATTCTTAGGACTGTTTTTT. This translates into CASRETGGLFLGLFF.

The V gene is TRBV28, the J gene TRBJ2-7, with 9 nucleotides matching TRBD1. From germline, CDR1 is MDHEN and CDR2 SYDVKM. V was clipped by 6 bases and J by 7 bases; unmatched bases: 13. This CDR3 comprises 15 residues. The CDR3 region is CASSQTGGLWGEQYF. DNA for the CDR3: TGTGCCAGCAGCCAAACAGGGGGCCTGTGGGGGGAGCAGTACTTC.

The chain uses TRBV12-5 and TRBJ2-5, with a tentative D call TRBD1 (5 bases). Germline V gives CDR1 LGHNT, CDR2 FRNRAP. This CDR3 region has 13 residues. Trimming pared 5 bases from V and 3 bases from J, leaving 10 bases between. The CDR3 sequence: CASGTSTEETQYF. CDR3 DNA: TGTGCTAGTGGTACCTCGACAGAAGAGACCCAGTACTTC.

The chain combines TRBV15 with TRBJ2-1; tentative D call: TRBD2 (5 bases). Trimming took 1 base from V and 4 from J, leaving 14 bases between them. The CDR3 length is 16 residues. CDR1 and CDR2 from the germline V gene are LNHNV and YYDKDF (reference sequence). CDR3 sequence: CATSRGGRVEYNEQFF. The CDR3 nucleotides read TGTGCCACCAGCAGAGGCGGGCGGGTAGAATACAATGAGCAGTTCTTC.

The rearrangement joins TRBV5-6 to TRBJ2-5; 7 nucleotides line up with TRBD2. The J call may be in error: the DNA end matches TRBJ2-7 better. The CDR3 covers 14 residues. Germline values: CDR1 SGHDT, CDR2 YYEEEE. The CDR3 protein is CASSLPGRADEQYF. The DNA for the CDR3 is TGTGCCAGCAGCTTGCCGGGGAGGGCTGACGAGCAGTACTTC.

The V gene is TRBV5-1, the J gene TRBJ1-1, with D possibly matching TRBD1 (5 bases). V dropped 0 bases and J dropped 1 base, with 7 bases sitting between them. The germline V gene encodes CDR1 SGHRS and CDR2 YFSETQ. The CDR3 is 14 amino acids. The CDR3: CASSLDRSNTEAFF. Here the CDR3 DNA reads TGCGCCAGCAGCTTGGACAGGTCGAACACTGAAGCTTTCTTT.